One sample yielded the 16 T cell receptor beta chains listed below, sequenced in a study of identical twins (dated by TCRdb to the mid-2010s). Library method: 5' RACE. The sample was run on an Illumina HiSeq 2000. The public reads were run again by TCRdb, first through fastp at Q25 and then through MiXCR, and only productive beta chains were kept. All rows with the same CDR3 protein become a single entry with the most common DNA and genes. This sample comprises fewer than 650,000 distinct CDR3 sequences, about 7% of them detected only once. About 1.6% of the sample is held by the ten biggest clonotypes. This same sample was also taken into another study, of yellow fever vaccine responses in identical twins.

The material sequenced was PBMCs. The receptors were sampled from a woman in her late teens or twenties in good health.

This clonotype was observed a few times. V and J are TRBV12-3 or TRBV12-4 and TRBJ2-7; 7 nucleotides line up with TRBD1. This CDR3 is 15 amino acids long. Germline trimming cut 4 bases from V and 2 bases from J; bases unmatched to any gene: 8. The CDR3 DNA reads TGTGCCAGCAGTTCAGGACAGGTGGATACCTACGAGCAGTACTTC. It codes for CASSSGQVDTYEQYF.

The chain combines TRBV11-2 with TRBJ2-7; weak D call: TRBD2 (6 bases). Trimming stripped 2 bases from V and 2 bases from J, with 10 bases between. The CDR3 loop spans 14 amino acids. Germline V gives CDR1 SGHAT, CDR2 FQNNGV. CDR3 in DNA: TGTGCCAGCAGCTTATTAGCGGCGGCCTACGAGCAGTACTTC. Translated, it gives CASSLLAAAYEQYF.

This sequence joins TRBV3-1 and TRBJ2-5, with TRBD2 as a possible D gene (6 bases). Trimming removed 0 bases from V and 4 bases from J, with 18 bases in between. The CDR3 loop spans 17 amino acids. Germline V lookup: CDR1 LGHDT, CDR2 YNNKEL (reference sequence). For the CDR3, the DNA is TGTGCCAGCAGCCAAGAATTTATAGCGGAACGGGCAGAGACCCAGTACTTC. It translates to CASSQEFIAERAETQYF.

V and J are TRBV7-9 and TRBJ1-2; a possible D gene is TRBD1 (5 bases). V was pared by 5 bases and J by 2 bases, with 15 bases between. This CDR3 has 15 residues. Germline CDR1 reads SEHNR; CDR2 reads FQNEAQ (reference sequence). This CDR3 reads CASSHGAVLNYGYTF. The CDR3 DNA is TGTGCCAGCAGCCACGGGGCGGTTCTGAACTATGGCTACACCTTC.

The rearrangement links TRBV7-2 to TRBJ2-5; 7 bases match TRBD2. From germline, CDR1 is SGHTA and CDR2 FQGNSA. V gave up 4 bases and J gave up 5 bases; unmatched junction bases: 13. There are 16 residues in the CDR3. CDR3 in DNA: TGTGCCAGCAGCTCGAGTCTCCAGCGGGGCGGGGAGACCCAGTACTTC. Translating gives CASSSSLQRGGETQYF.

This clonotype was counted at least ten times. CDR3 nucleotides: TGTGCCAGCAGTTTTGGTGGGGTTAACGAGCAGTACGTC. Protein product: CASSFGGVNEQYV. This chain uses TRBV12-3 or TRBV12-4 with TRBJ2-7; the D is unclear. The CDR3 consists of 13 residues. The V gene lost 3 bases and the J gene lost 5 bases, with 11 bases spanning the gap.

This clonotype was picked up a small number of times. V usage is TRBV12-3 or TRBV12-4 and J usage is TRBJ2-1; 7 bases line up with TRBD2. This CDR3 has 16 residues. V was pared by 4 bases and J by 2 bases, with 8 bases of the junction left unmatched. The CDR3 reads CASSSGSGLTYNEQFF. In DNA form, the CDR3 reads TGTGCCAGCAGTTCTGGTAGCGGGTTAACCTACAATGAGCAGTTCTTC.

This clonotype was detected many times. This chain links TRBV5-6 with TRBJ2-4; 10 bases align to TRBD2. The CDR3 contains 16 residues. With 2 bases clipped from V and 5 bases from J, the junction kept 7 bases outside the gene matches. Per the germline V gene, CDR1 is SGHDT and CDR2 is YYEEEE. The CDR3 protein is CASSFLAGALQNIQYF. CDR3 in DNA: TGTGCCAGCAGCTTTCTAGCGGGAGCTCTCCAAAACATTCAGTACTTC. The variable domain in full, with the rest retrieved from reference TRBV5-6 and TRBJ2-4, is DAGVTQSPTHLIKTRGQQVTLRCSPKSGHDTVSWYQQALGQGPQFIFQYYEEEERQRGNFPDRFSGHQFPNYSSELNVNALLLGDSALYLCASSFLAGALQNIQYFGAGTRLSVL.

The V call is TRBV7-2, the J call TRBJ1-2; no clear D. CDR3 size: 10 residues. In germline, CDR1 is SGHTA, CDR2 FQGNSA. With 10 bases removed from V and 8 bases from J, the gap between germline ends came to 11 bases. CDR3 residues: CATALYGYTF. In DNA form, the CDR3 reads TGTGCCACCGCCCTATACGGCTACACCTTC.

A few counts support this clonotype. The chain carries TRBV28 and TRBJ2-3; tentatively, D is TRBD2 (7 bases). Germline CDR1 MDHEN, CDR2 SYDVKM. The CDR3 runs 23 residues. With 4 bases removed from V and 0 bases from J, the gap between germline ends came to 35 bases. The CDR3 DNA sequence: TGTGCCAGCAGTTCTCCCCACGGTGGGGGGGCGCCCCGCAGATCTCTTAGCACAGATACGCAGTATTTT. Its protein product is CASSSPHGGGAPRRSLSTDTQYF.

V gene TRBV12-3 or TRBV12-4 combines with J gene TRBJ2-3; D call uncertain. Trimming removed 5 bases at V and 6 bases at J, with 18 bases between. This CDR3 has 15 amino acids. The DNA of the CDR3 is TGTGCCAGCAGTCCCCCCCCGGGCCTTATGGATACGCAGTATTTT. As protein: CASSPPPGLMDTQYF.

This clonotype has just a few counts. The chain uses TRBV19 and TRBJ2-5; 7 bases agree with TRBD1. The CDR3 has 13 residues. Germline trimming cut 3 bases from V and 4 bases from J; bases unmatched to any gene: 2. Germline V lookup: CDR1 LNHDA, CDR2 SQIVND (reference sequence). CDR3 region: CASSIDRVETQYF. DNA of the CDR3: TGTGCCAGTAGTATTGACAGGGTAGAGACCCAGTACTTC.

This clonotype has ten or more counts. This chain connects TRBV7-3 to TRBJ2-2, with a weak D call TRBD1 (5 bases). This CDR3 region has 15 residues. Germline V gives CDR1 SGHTA, CDR2 FQGTGA. The V end was cut by 2 bases, the J end by 6 bases, with 13 bases between. CDR3: CASSLLRTLPGELFF. The CDR3 DNA sequence: TGTGCCAGCAGCTTACTCCGGACACTCCCCGGGGAGCTGTTTTTT.

CDR3 amino acids: CASSPGSGTYEQYF. The CDR3 DNA is TGTGCCAGCTCACCGGGTAGCGGGACCTACGAGCAGTACTTC. The chain carries TRBV18 and TRBJ2-7, with TRBD2 matching over 8 bases. Germline lookup yields CDR1 KGHSH and CDR2 LQKENI. V was pared by 3 bases and J by 2 bases, with 3 bases of the junction left unmatched. CDR3 length: 14 residues.

V usage is TRBV20-1 and J usage is TRBJ2-5; a possible D gene is TRBD2 (5 bases). Per germline, CDR1 DFQATT and CDR2 SNEGSKA (reference sequence). The CDR3 length is 16 residues. V was clipped by 4 bases and J by 4 bases, with 22 bases between them. The CDR3: CSATRGLIGIGETQYF. The DNA for the CDR3 is TGCAGTGCTACCCGAGGACTCATCGGGATTGGAGAGACCCAGTACTTC.

This rearrangement joins TRBV7-9 to TRBJ2-7, with 12 bases aligning to TRBD1. CDR3 length: 14 amino acids. Germline V gene lookup returns CDR1 SEHNR and CDR2 FQNEAQ (reference sequence). Unmatched junction bases numbered 3, after V lost 4 bases and J lost 5 bases. The CDR3, as DNA: TGTGCCAGCAGCTGGGGACAGGGGGCTGACGAGCAGTACGTC. It is translated as CASSWGQGADEQYV.